This T cell receptor beta chain originates from a study of T-cell memory formation after mild COVID-19. Researchers used 5'RACE with constant-segment primers to make TCR alpha and TCR beta cDNA libraries that carry sample barcodes and UMIs. TCRdb reprocessed the 5' RACE reads via MiXCR and lists one record per CDR3 protein. The repertoire includes about half a million distinct CDR3 sequences, over 15% of them detected once, and approximately 13% sits in the top ten. Note on this clonotype: Antigen specificity is unknown. One end of the junction fails to match germline, which may point to a read error.

Study-level findings and limits: Prior to infection, memory already included some responding clones, suggesting cross-reactive memory joined. Contracting CD8+ clones were enriched in EMRA, CD4+ mainly in CM and EM.

CDR1 is LGHDT, CDR2 YNNKEL, per germline (reference sequence). The CDR3 runs 12 residues. This rearrangement joins TRBV3-1 to TRBJ2-4; TRBD1 matches 7 bases. The origin of this receptor is an adult woman who had mild COVID-19 (a few samples of this study predate the infection). Cell type and time point are not known. Sequencing input: PBMCs or a T cell subset sorted from them (not recorded which). CDR3 in amino acids: CASSQGQGKRDF. As DNA, the CDR3 is TGTGCCAGCAGCCAAGGACAGGGAAAGAGAGACTTC.